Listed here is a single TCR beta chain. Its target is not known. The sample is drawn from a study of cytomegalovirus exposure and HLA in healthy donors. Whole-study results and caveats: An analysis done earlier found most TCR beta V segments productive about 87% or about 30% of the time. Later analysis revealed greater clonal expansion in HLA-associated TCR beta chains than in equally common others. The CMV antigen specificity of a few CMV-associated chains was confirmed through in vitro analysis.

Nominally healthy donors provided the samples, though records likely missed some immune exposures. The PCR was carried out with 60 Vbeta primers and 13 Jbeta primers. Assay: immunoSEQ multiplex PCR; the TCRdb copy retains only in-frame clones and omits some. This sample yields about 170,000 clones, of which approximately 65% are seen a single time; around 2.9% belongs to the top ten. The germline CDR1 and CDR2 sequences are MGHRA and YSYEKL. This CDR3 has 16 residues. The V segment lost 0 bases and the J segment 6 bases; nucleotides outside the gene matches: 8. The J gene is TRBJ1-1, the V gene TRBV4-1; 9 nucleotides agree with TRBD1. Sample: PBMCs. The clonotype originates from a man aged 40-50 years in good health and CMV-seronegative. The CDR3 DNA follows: TGCGCCAGCAGCCAAGATATAGGGACAGGGTTATCTGAAGCTTTCTTT. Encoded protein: CASSQDIGTGLSEAFF.